This is a list of T cell receptor beta chains from one sample in a study of T cells in Graves' hyperthyroidism and ophthalmopathy. TCRdb redid the calling of the multiplex PCR reads with MiXCR, one entry per CDR3 protein. The sample contains under 350,000 distinct CDR3 sequences, about a sixth of which appear only once. The sequencing input was blood. These receptors all come from a woman between 55 and 75 years old with Graves' ophthalmopathy. The CDR3 runs from the conserved cysteine through the conserved F or W. Each record gives: V gene, J gene, clone size, CDR3 length, D gene, CDR3 DNA, CDR3 protein. A D gene is named only where the DNA matches it firmly. Size is omitted from some rows. Given values are once, few, many or a class for expanded clones.

>TRBV5-6|TRBJ2-4|.|16|.
TGTGCCAGCAGCTTCATGTCGACAGGAGCCAAAAACATTCAGTACTTC
CASSFMSTGAKNIQYF
>TRBV11-2|TRBJ2-5|many|12|.
TGTGCCAGCAGCTTAGATGGGGCGCCCCAGTACTTC
CASSLDGAPQYF
>TRBV6-5|TRBJ2-1|many|13|.
TGTGCCAGCAGTTACGTCCTGGGCAATGAGCAGTTCTTC
CASSYVLGNEQFF
>TRBV6-1|TRBJ1-4|few|14|.
TGTGCCAGCAGTGAGTTGGGGACCGATGAAAAACTGTTTTTT
CASSELGTDEKLFF
>TRBV9|TRBJ2-5|many|15|TRBD1
TGTGCCAGCAGCGCAGGACAGGGGGCCGGAGAGACCCAGTACTTC
CASSAGQGAGETQYF
>TRBV11-1|TRBJ2-7|many|15|TRBD2
TGTGCCAGCAGCGAGACTAGCGGGAGCTTCTACGAGCAGTACTTC
CASSETSGSFYEQYF
>TRBV7-2|TRBJ2-2|many|15|TRBD1
TGTGCCAGCAGCTACCGACAGGGGGAAACCGGGGAGCTGTTTTTT
CASSYRQGETGELFF
>TRBV7-9|TRBJ2-3|many|17|.
TGTGCCAGCAGCCCCAGGGGCCAGGCGAACTACACAGATACGCAGTATTTT
CASSPRGQANYTDTQYF
>TRBV7-3|TRBJ2-1|.|17|.
TGTGCCAGCAGCCGAGGTGTAACTGGAAGCTCCTACAATGAGCAGTTCTTC
CASSRGVTGSSYNEQFF
>TRBV7-6|TRBJ2-7|many|12|.
TGTGCCAGCAGCTCTACAGGTAAAGAGCAGTACTTC
CASSSTGKEQYF
>TRBV20-1|TRBJ2-1|many|13|TRBD1
TGCAGTGCTCTGAGTACAGGGGGCGCGGGGCAGTTCTTC
CSALSTGGAGQFF
>TRBV5-1|TRBJ2-2|many|16|.
TGCGCCAGCAGCCTGTGGATAGGATCGAACACCGGGGAGCTGTTTTTT
CASSLWIGSNTGELFF
>TRBV20-1|TRBJ1-4|many|15|.
TGCAGTGCTAGGGCAGACAGGCCCTATAATGAAAAACTGTTTTTT
CSARADRPYNEKLFF
>TRBV4-3|TRBJ2-6|once|18|.
TGCGCCAGCAGCCAAGCTTGGGGCGCAGGCTCTGGGGCCAACGTCCTGACTTTC
CASSQAWGAGSGANVLTF
>TRBV7-2|TRBJ2-7|many|15|.
TGTGCCAGCAGCTTACGCGGGGGCAGCGCCTACGAGCAGTACTTC
CASSLRGGSAYEQYF
>TRBV10-2|TRBJ2-2|.|16|TRBD1
TGCGCCAGTAGCTTCCAGGGGGACAGGGGGCGCGGGGAGCTGTTTTTT
CASSFQGDRGRGELFF
>TRBV2|TRBJ2-5|.|13|.
TGTGCCAGCGAAGCAGGGGAGGGGGAGACCCAGTACTTC
CASEAGEGETQYF